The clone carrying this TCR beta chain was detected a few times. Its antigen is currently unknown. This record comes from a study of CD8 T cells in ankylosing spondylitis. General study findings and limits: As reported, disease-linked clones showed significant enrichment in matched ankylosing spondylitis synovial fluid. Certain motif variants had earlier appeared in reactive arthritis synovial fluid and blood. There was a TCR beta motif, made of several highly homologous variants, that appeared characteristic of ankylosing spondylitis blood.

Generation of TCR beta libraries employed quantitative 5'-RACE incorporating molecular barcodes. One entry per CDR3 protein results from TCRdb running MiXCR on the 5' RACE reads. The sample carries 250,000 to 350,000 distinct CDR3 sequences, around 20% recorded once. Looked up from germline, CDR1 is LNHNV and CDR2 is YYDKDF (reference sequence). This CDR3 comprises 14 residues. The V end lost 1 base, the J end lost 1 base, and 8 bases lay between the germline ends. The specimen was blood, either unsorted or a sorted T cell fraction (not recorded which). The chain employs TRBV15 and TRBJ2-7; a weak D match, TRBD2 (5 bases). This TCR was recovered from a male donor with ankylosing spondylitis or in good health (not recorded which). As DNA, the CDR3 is TGTGCCACCAGCAGAGTCGGCGGGTCCTACGAGCAGTACGTC. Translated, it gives CATSRVGGSYEQYV.